The clone carrying this T cell receptor (beta chain) was observed many times. TCRdb's copy holds only in-frame clones and misses some; the assay was immunoSEQ multiplex PCR. This table holds about 380,000 clones, roughly 96% found once. Trimming took 5 bases from V and 5 from J, leaving 12 bases between them. Germline values: CDR1 MGHDK, CDR2 SYGVNS. This CDR3 comprises 13 residues. This specimen belongs to a study of shared clonotypes between healthy human individuals. For the study at large: Per-donor plates numbered three CD4 naive, three CD4 memory, two CD8 naive and one CD8 memory.

Material: memory CD8+ T cells sorted from blood. Indicated subset: CD45RO+ cells pooled with CCR7-negative TemRA cells. V usage is TRBV25-1 and J usage is TRBJ1-2; a weak D match, TRBD1 (6 bases). This receptor was taken from a young man in good health. CDR3 DNA: TGTGCCAGCAGTCCCGGGACAAATTATGGCTACACCTTC. Translated, it gives CASSPGTNYGYTF.